The 28 T cell receptor beta chains listed next were all sequenced from one sample in a study of cytomegalovirus exposure and HLA in healthy donors. Primers: 60 Vbeta forward and 13 Jbeta reverse. Assay: immunoSEQ multiplex PCR; the TCRdb copy retains only in-frame clones and omits some. The sample yields about 140,000 clones, around 85% seen once. The sequencing input was PBMCs. The origin of the receptors is a man aged 40-49 years in good health and CMV-seropositive.

The rearrangement uses TRBV30 and TRBJ1-4; the D is unclear. The V end was cut by 7 bases, the J end by 6 bases, with 6 bases between. The CDR3 has 10 residues. In germline, CDR1 is GTSNPN, CDR2 SVGIG (reference sequence). This CDR3 is CAYRDEKLFF. The CDR3 nucleotides read TGTGCCTACCGCGATGAAAAACTGTTTTTT.

The genes are TRBV4-3 and TRBJ2-2, with a possible D match to TRBD1 (6 bases). The germline V and J ends were trimmed by 4 bases and 1 base, with 13 bases remaining between them. This CDR3 comprises 16 residues. Germline V gene sequence: CDR1 LGHNA, CDR2 YSLEER. The CDR3, as DNA: TGCGCCAGCAGCCTAGGTACAGGGCGGAACACCGGGGAGCTGTTTTTT. The encoded protein is CASSLGTGRNTGELFF.

This clone was counted at least ten times. The rearrangement uses TRBV6-1 and TRBJ2-1; D may be TRBD1 (5 bases). Germline V gene data show CDR1 as MNHNS and CDR2 as SASEGT. The V end was cut by 2 bases, the J end by 8 bases, with 16 bases between. CDR3 length equals 15 residues. CDR3 amino acids: CASSEPQGLAHEQFF. For the CDR3, the DNA is TGTGCCAGCAGTGAACCTCAGGGTCTTGCCCATGAGCAGTTCTTC.

V usage is TRBV5-4 and J usage is TRBJ1-2; D is unresolved. The CDR3 loop spans 11 amino acids. V lost 3 bases, J lost 8 bases, and 8 bases lay in between. The V gene's germline CDR1 is SGHNT and CDR2 YYREEE (reference sequence). The CDR3 sequence: CASSSGEGYTF. DNA for the CDR3: TGTGCCAGCAGCTCCGGGGAAGGCTACACCTTC.

This clone was counted a single time. The chain couples TRBV18 to TRBJ1-1; no clear D. CDR1 is KGHSH and CDR2 is LQKENI in the germline V gene. This CDR3 spans 15 amino acids. Trimming removed 1 base at V and 9 bases at J, with 18 bases between. The DNA for the CDR3 is TGTGCCAGCTCACCACAGGAGGGCGATTACTTACAAGCTTTCTTT. Translated: CASSPQEGDYLQAFF. The variable domain in full, with the rest retrieved from reference TRBV18 and TRBJ1-1, is NAGVMQNPRHLVRRRGQEARLRCSPMKGHSHVYWYRQLPEEGLKFMVYLQKENIIDESGMPKERFSAEFPKEGPSILRIQQVVRGDSAAYFCASSPQEGDYLQAFFGQGTRLTVV.

The V call is TRBV18, the J call TRBJ2-1; 7 positions agree with TRBD1. This CDR3 region has 13 residues. Germline CDR1 KGHSH, CDR2 LQKENI. Trimming at V came to 10 bases and at J to 4 bases, leaving 7 bases not matched to a gene. CDR3: CATSDRIYNEQFF. The CDR3, as DNA: TGTGCCACCTCGGACAGGATATACAATGAGCAGTTCTTC.

The genes are TRBV7-2 and TRBJ1-3, with TRBD1 matching over 7 bases. Trimming at V came to 3 bases and at J to 3 bases, leaving 5 bases not matched to a gene. The CDR3 has 15 residues. Germline CDR1 and CDR2: SGHTA and FQGNSA. The CDR3 protein is CASSFSGQNGNTIYF. CDR3 coding DNA: TGTGCCAGCAGCTTTTCGGGACAGAATGGAAACACCATATATTTT.

The chain is built from TRBV6-6 and TRBJ2-1; TRBD2 aligns across 9 bases. The germline V gene has CDR1 MNHNY and CDR2 SVGAGI (reference sequence). V was clipped by 7 bases and J by 8 bases; unmatched bases: 12. The length of the CDR3 is 15 residues. The CDR3, as DNA: TGTGCCAGCAACCTAGCGGGAAATTCGGAGGATGAGCAGTTCTTC. This codes for CASNLAGNSEDEQFF.

The CDR3 region is CASSATGTGYEQYF. The CDR3 DNA reads as TGTGCCAGCAGTGCCACCGGGACAGGGTACGAGCAGTACTTC. The V gene is TRBV2, the J gene TRBJ2-7; TRBD1 aligns across 9 bases. The V gene end was trimmed by 4 bases and the J gene end by 4 bases; junction bases not matched to a gene: 5. Germline values: CDR1 SNHLY, CDR2 FYNNEI. The CDR3 has 14 amino acids. The full variable domain, rest sourced from reference TRBV2 and TRBJ2-7, is EPEVTQTPSHQVTQMGQEVILRCVPISNHLYFYWYRQILGQKVEFLVSFYNNEISEKSEIFDDQFSVERPDGSNFTLKIRSTKLEDSAMYFCASSATGTGYEQYFGPGTRLTVT.

CDR3 loop: CASLRENYGYTF. The CDR3 coding sequence is TGTGCCAGTCTCAGGGAAAACTATGGCTACACCTTC. The V gene is TRBV19, the J gene TRBJ1-2, with D maybe TRBD1 (5 bases). Germline CDR1 and CDR2: LNHDA and SQIVND (reference sequence). CDR3 length: 12 residues. Trimming took off 8 bases at V and 2 bases at J, with 9 bases between the two ends. Variable domain in full (rest from reference TRBV19 and TRBJ1-2): DGGITQSPKYLFRKEGQNVTLSCEQNLNHDAMYWYRQDPGQGLRLIYYSQIVNDFQKGDIAEGYSVSREKKESFPLTVTSAQKNPTAFYLCASLRENYGYTFGSGTRLTVV.

The chain couples TRBV7-6 to TRBJ1-5; D is unresolved. Germline CDR1 and CDR2: SGHVS and FNYEAQ. This CDR3 comprises 15 residues. The V gene lost 1 base and the J gene lost 3 bases, with 10 bases spanning the gap. The CDR3 DNA is TGTGCCAGCAGCTTAGATGAGGAGCTCAATCAGCCCCAGCATTTT. Amino acids: CASSLDEELNQPQHF.

The chain combines TRBV6-6 with TRBJ1-1, with 8 bases that match TRBD1. CDR1 is MNHNY, CDR2 SVGAGI, per germline (reference sequence). The CDR3 is made up of 14 amino acids. With 5 bases clipped from V and 5 bases from J, the junction kept 7 bases outside the gene matches. The CDR3 DNA is TGTGCCAGCAGTCTACCGGGGACAGGTACTGAAGCTTTCTTT. Translation: CASSLPGTGTEAFF.

The V and J genes are TRBV5-6 and TRBJ1-1; TRBD1 might be the D (6 bases). The CDR3 totals 15 residues. The V gene lost 4 bases and the J gene lost 1 base, with 14 bases spanning the gap. Germline V gene lookup returns CDR1 SGHDT and CDR2 YYEEEE. The CDR3: CASSRPGQANTEAFF. The CDR3 DNA sequence: TGTGCCAGCAGCAGACCGGGACAAGCGAACACTGAAGCTTTCTTT.

This clone was seen once. The chain carries TRBV19 and TRBJ2-1, with D hard to call. The CDR3 covers 12 residues. Per germline, CDR1 LNHDA and CDR2 SQIVND (reference sequence). V shed 0 bases and J shed 7 bases, with 4 bases lying between them. For the CDR3, the DNA is TGTGCCAGTAGTATAGAAGCGAATGAGCAGTTCTTC. This translates into CASSIEANEQFF.

The rearrangement joins TRBV19 to TRBJ1-5, with D uncertain. Germline-derived CDR1 and CDR2 are LNHDA and SQIVND (reference sequence). The V end was cut by 3 bases, the J end by 0 bases, with 18 bases between. CDR3 length: 18 residues. As DNA, the CDR3 is TGTGCCAGTAGTATGGAGGGAATGAAGATCCGTAGCAATCAGCCCCAGCATTTT. This codes for CASSMEGMKIRSNQPQHF.

V is TRBV5-5 and J is TRBJ2-1; possibly TRBD1 for D (5 bases). Trimming removed 7 bases at V and 4 bases at J, with 18 bases between. Per germline, CDR1 SGHKS and CDR2 YYEKEE (reference sequence). This CDR3 contains 15 residues. CDR3 residues: CASLQFDREYNEQFF. The CDR3, as DNA: TGTGCCAGCCTGCAATTTGACAGAGAGTACAATGAGCAGTTCTTC. The full variable domain, completed using reference TRBV5-5 and TRBJ2-1, is DAGVTQSPTHLIKTRGQQVTLRCSPISGHKSVSWYQQVLGQGPQFIFQYYEKEERGRGNFPDRFSARQFPNYSSELNVNALLLGDSALYLCASLQFDREYNEQFFGPGTRLTVL.

This rearrangement joins TRBV2 to TRBJ2-1; TRBD2 is a possible D gene (6 bases). This CDR3 has 15 residues. Germline V CDR1 and CDR2: SNHLY, FYNNEI. The V and J ends lost 7 bases and 2 bases respectively, with 15 bases between them. CDR3 residues: CASTIGGATYNEQFF. The CDR3 coding sequence is TGTGCCAGCACCATTGGCGGGGCAACCTACAATGAGCAGTTCTTC. Combining the CDR3 with reference TRBV2 and TRBJ2-1 gives the whole variable domain EPEVTQTPSHQVTQMGQEVILRCVPISNHLYFYWYRQILGQKVEFLVSFYNNEISEKSEIFDDQFSVERPDGSNFTLKIRSTKLEDSAMYFCASTIGGATYNEQFFGPGTRLTVL.

CDR3 sequence (DNA): TGTGCCAGCAGTTTAGGGGTCCCAGGGTCGCAGTATTTT. Protein: CASSLGVPGSQYF. The chain has TRBV27 and TRBJ2-3; D is possibly TRBD1 (5 bases). V shed 2 bases and J shed 10 bases, with 13 bases lying between them. There are 13 residues in the CDR3. Germline values: CDR1 MNHEY, CDR2 SMNVEV (reference sequence).

CDR3 nucleotide sequence: TGTGCCAGCTCACCACCGGCGGATCCGAGTGGCTACACCTTC. This sequence encodes CASSPPADPSGYTF. This rearrangement joins TRBV18 to TRBJ1-2; no clear D gene. The CDR3 runs 14 residues. V was cut by 0 bases and J by 7 bases, with 12 bases left in between. Germline V CDR1 and CDR2: KGHSH, LQKENI.

The chain links TRBV5-4 to TRBJ2-1; TRBD1 might be the D (6 bases). In germline, CDR1 is SGHNT, CDR2 YYREEE (reference sequence). The V and J ends lost 6 bases and 5 bases respectively, with 27 bases between them. CDR3 length equals 18 residues. CDR3 sequence reads: CASTLGATGPWDNNEQFF. The CDR3 DNA reads TGTGCCAGCACCCTGGGGGCGACAGGTCCTTGGGACAACAATGAGCAGTTCTTC.

V and J are TRBV7-2 and TRBJ1-2; D is perhaps TRBD1 (5 bases). CDR3 size: 16 residues. The V end lost 0 bases, the J end lost 7 bases, and 18 bases lay between the germline ends. Germline assignment: CDR1 SGHTA and CDR2 FQGNSA. In nucleotides, the CDR3 is TGTGCCAGCAGCTTAGCCCCAGGGTCTCCAACACGTGGCTACACCTTC. Protein sequence: CASSLAPGSPTRGYTF. The full variable domain, with the rest looked up from reference TRBV7-2 and TRBJ1-2, is GAGVSQSPSNKVTEKGKDVELRCDPISGHTALYWYRQSLGQGLEFLIYFQGNSAPDKSGLPSDRFSAERTGGSVSTLTIQRTQQEDSAVYLCASSLAPGSPTRGYTFGSGTRLTVV.

A note on this clone: Additional DNA sequences in this sample encode the identical CDR3. The chain combines TRBV18 with TRBJ2-5; D is perhaps TRBD1 (5 bases). This CDR3 has 13 residues. Germline V gives CDR1 KGHSH, CDR2 LQKENI. V lost 3 bases and J lost 5, with 10 bases in between. The chain's CDR3 is CASSPTGQETQYF. The DNA for the CDR3 is TGTGCCAGCTCACCCACAGGCCAGGAGACCCAGTACTTC.

The chain recombines TRBV7-9 with TRBJ2-2; TRBD1 might be the D (5 bases). This CDR3 comprises 16 residues. Germline V gives CDR1 SEHNR, CDR2 FQNEAQ (reference sequence). The ends were cut back, 5 bases at V and 8 bases at J, with 21 bases in the middle. In nucleotides, the CDR3 is TGTGCCAGCAGCCCCCCTAGTTCCGACAGCACTGGGGAGCTGTTTTTT. This codes for CASSPPSSDSTGELFF. Filled out from reference TRBV7-9 and TRBJ2-2, the complete variable domain reads DTGVSQNPRHKITKRGQNVTFRCDPISEHNRLYWYRQTLGQGPEFLTYFQNEAQLEKSRLLSDRFSAERPKGSFSTLEIQRTEQGDSAMYLCASSPPSSDSTGELFFGEGSRLTVL.

The chain carries TRBV5-1 and TRBJ2-3; 10 bases are shared with TRBD2. J was trimmed by 3 bases and V by 0 bases; bases with no gene match: 4. CDR1 is SGHRS, CDR2 YFSETQ, per germline. The CDR3 contains 16 residues. CDR3 coding DNA: TGCGCCAGCAGCTTGGCTAGCGGGGGCCGGACAGATACGCAGTATTTT. Protein sequence: CASSLASGGRTDTQYF.

The CDR3 loop reads CASSLVPGGYEQYF. The CDR3 bases are TGTGCCAGCAGCTTGGTTCCAGGGGGCTACGAGCAGTACTTC. V and J are TRBV5-5 and TRBJ2-7; 7 bases align to TRBD1. Trimming removed 0 bases from V and 3 bases from J; junction bases left unmatched: 3. The CDR3 is made up of 14 amino acids. Germline-derived CDR1 and CDR2 are SGHKS and YYEKEE (reference sequence). Complete variable domain (other parts from reference TRBV5-5 and TRBJ2-7): DAGVTQSPTHLIKTRGQQVTLRCSPISGHKSVSWYQQVLGQGPQFIFQYYEKEERGRGNFPDRFSARQFPNYSSELNVNALLLGDSALYLCASSLVPGGYEQYFGPGTRLTVT.

The chain links TRBV6-1 to TRBJ2-3; D ambiguous. The CDR3 has 14 residues. Trimming took off 7 bases at V and 0 bases at J, with 11 bases between the two ends. Germline loops: CDR1 MNHNS, CDR2 SASEGT. The CDR3 sequence: CASTPLSSTDTQYF. Written as DNA, the CDR3 is TGTGCCAGCACGCCTCTTAGCAGCACAGATACGCAGTATTTT.

The rearrangement links TRBV5-1 to TRBJ2-5; 7 nucleotides agree with TRBD1. The CDR3 extends over 14 amino acids. CDR1 is SGHRS and CDR2 is YFSETQ in the germline V gene. V dropped 2 bases and J dropped 1; count of bases not matched to a gene: 2. CDR3 nucleotide sequence: TGCGCCAGCAGCTTTTGGGACAGCCAAGAGACCCAGTACTTC. Amino acids: CASSFWDSQETQYF.

This sequence joins TRBV2 and TRBJ1-1; a possible D gene is TRBD1 (6 bases). The germline V gene encodes CDR1 SNHLY and CDR2 FYNNEI. The CDR3 consists of 13 residues. Trimming took off 3 bases at V and 3 bases at J, with 8 bases between the two ends. The CDR3 DNA reads as TGTGCCAGCAGTGACAGGGGATACACTGAAGCTTTCTTT. This sequence encodes CASSDRGYTEAFF.